The clone carrying this T cell receptor beta chain was detected many times. The data belong to a study of regulatory T cells in long-lasting Graves disease. Trimming cost V 2 bases and J 10 bases, with 12 bases left between them. CDR3 length: 14 residues. CDR3 regions were amplified by Arm-PCR using iRepertoire HTBI primers to build TCR beta libraries. Each CDR3 protein is one row after TCRdb ran MiXCR on the multiplex PCR reads. The profile shows 400,000 to 650,000 distinct CDR3 sequences, around 16% of them singletons. Time point noted: newly diagnosed GD, antithyroid drugs for less than 3 months. RNA extracted from PBMCs served as the sequencing template. The same data also contributed to another study, on T cells in Graves' hyperthyroidism and ophthalmopathy.

The V call is TRBV12-3 or TRBV12-4, the J call TRBJ1-6, with D unresolved. This TCR came from a woman aged 40 to 65 with Graves disease. The specimen comprised peripheral blood mononuclear cells (PBMCs), sampled at new diagnosis, from a patient treated with antithyroid drugs. The CDR3 is CASSLSGRRSPLHF. Here the CDR3 DNA reads TGTGCCAGCAGTTTAAGTGGGAGAAGGTCACCCCTCCACTTT.